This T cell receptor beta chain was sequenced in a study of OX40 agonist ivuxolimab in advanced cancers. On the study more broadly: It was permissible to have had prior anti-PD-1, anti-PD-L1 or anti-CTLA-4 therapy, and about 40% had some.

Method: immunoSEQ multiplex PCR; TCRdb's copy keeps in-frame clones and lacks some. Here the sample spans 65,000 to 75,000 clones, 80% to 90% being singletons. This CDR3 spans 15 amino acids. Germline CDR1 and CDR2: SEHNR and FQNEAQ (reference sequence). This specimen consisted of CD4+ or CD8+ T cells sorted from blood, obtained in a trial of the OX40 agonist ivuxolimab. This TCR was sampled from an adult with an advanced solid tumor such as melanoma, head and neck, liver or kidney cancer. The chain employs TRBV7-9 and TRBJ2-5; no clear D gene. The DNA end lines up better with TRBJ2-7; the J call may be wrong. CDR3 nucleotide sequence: TGTGCCAGCAGCTTAGCTTCGGGCCTCTCCTACGAGCAGTACTTC. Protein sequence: CASSLASGLSYEQYF.